The next 7 T cell receptor beta chains were all read from a single sample in a study of shared clonotypes between healthy human individuals (dated by TCRdb to about 2020). The library was built by means of the immunoSEQ multiplex PCR assay. Not all clones reach the TCRdb copy of this immuneACCESS table, which keeps in-frame sequences only. Checked studies attribute under half of the gap to unresolved V genes and leave the rest unexplained. A total of around 200,000 clones appear in this sample, about 66% of them only once. The ten most abundant clones make up more than 9% of the sample. The specimen was memory CD4+ T cells sorted from blood. The cell subset or site label, read with the paper, signifies: CD45RA-negative fraction. These receptors all stem from a man aged 25 to 40 in good health.

V is TRBV6-5 and J is TRBJ1-2; D unclear. CDR3 length: 13 residues. In germline, CDR1 is MNHEY, CDR2 SVGAGI. Trimming pared 4 bases from V and 8 bases from J, leaving 14 bases between. CDR3 amino acids: CASSFGTEGGYTF. CDR3 nucleotide sequence: TGTGCCAGCAGTTTTGGAACAGAAGGGGGCTACACCTTC.

V is TRBV9 and J is TRBJ2-7; 8 bases line up with TRBD2. The CDR3 length is 16 residues. Germline CDR1 and CDR2: SGDLS and YYNGEE. V shed 9 bases and J 7 bases; nucleotides not matched to a gene: 21. Written as DNA, the CDR3 is TGTGCCAACATTGGGACTAGACAGGAGACGAGGGGGGAGCAGTACTTC. It translates to CANIGTRQETRGEQYF.

The rearrangement links TRBV5-8 to TRBJ2-7; 7 nucleotides match TRBD1. The germline V gene encodes CDR1 SGHTS and CDR2 YDEGEE. The V segment lost 4 bases and the J segment 3 bases; nucleotides outside the gene matches: 10. The CDR3 spans 15 residues. CDR3 residues: CASSPRQGSLYEQYF. DNA for the CDR3: TGTGCCAGCAGCCCTAGACAGGGATCTCTCTACGAGCAGTACTTC.

The V gene is TRBV13, the J gene TRBJ2-3, with D possibly being TRBD1 (5 bases). CDR1 and CDR2 from the germline V gene are PRHDT and FYEKMQ (reference sequence). Deletions cut 0 bases from V and 3 bases from J, with 13 bases between. This CDR3 is built from 16 residues. CDR3 in DNA: TGTGCCAGCAGCTTAGGCCAAGTGACAGCAACAGATACGCAGTATTTT. Protein product: CASSLGQVTATDTQYF.

The V and J genes are TRBV7-8 and TRBJ2-7; 8 bases fit TRBD1. The V gene end was trimmed by 8 bases and the J gene end by 1 base; junction bases not matched to a gene: 7. CDR3 length: 14 amino acids. Germline CDR1 reads SGHVS; CDR2 reads FQNEAQ. The CDR3, as DNA: TGTGCCAGCTCGCAGGGGGCGAGTTCCTACGAGCAGTACTTC. This sequence encodes CASSQGASSYEQYF.

The chain links TRBV18 to TRBJ1-1; no firm D call. Between the trimmed V and J ends, which lost 2 bases and 3 bases, there was a span of 7 bases. Looked up from germline, CDR1 is KGHSH and CDR2 is LQKENI. CDR3 length: 13 residues. The CDR3 region has the DNA TGTGCCAGCTCACCAACGACCGACACTGAAGCTTTCTTT. Encoded protein: CASSPTTDTEAFF.

This clone has only a few counts. This sequence joins TRBV7-8 and TRBJ1-4; 7 positions agree with TRBD1. The CDR3 extends over 16 amino acids. Trimming at V came to 1 base and at J to 2 bases, leaving 4 bases not matched to a gene. Germline V lookup: CDR1 SGHVS, CDR2 FQNEAQ. The CDR3 DNA reads as TGTGCCAGCAGCTTAGGACCGGGACAGACTAATGAAAAACTGTTTTTT. Its translation: CASSLGPGQTNEKLFF.